This entry lists 4 T cell receptor delta chains sequenced from one sample in a study of γδ T cells in repeated Plasmodium falciparum infection. Flow sorting of PBMC yielded separate Vgamma9/Vdelta2+ and Vdelta2-negative gammadelta T cell populations for bulk repertoire analysis. TCRdb reanalyzed the multiplex PCR reads using CATT. This sample has 75,000 to 95,000 delta-chain clones, with approximately 0.92% found just once. Material: gamma-delta T cells from blood. The receptors stem from a pool of human donors (malaria-infected and uninfected, not separated).

This clone has at least ten counts. TCRdb pairs this DNA with a much larger clone's protein that differs at residue 15, likely a read error; the protein shown was translated from the DNA. This chain links TRDV2 with TRDJ3; D is perhaps TRDD3 (6 bases). In the absence of a J gene in TCRdb, the DNA was matched to germline to assign it here. CDR1 and CDR2 from the germline V gene are GEAIGNYY and EKD. The CDR3 totals 21 residues. The CDR3 protein is CACDTPEGSGKPSWGTRQMFF. CDR3 sequence (DNA): TGTGCCTGTGACACTCCGGAGGGGAGTGGCAAACCCTCCTGGGGCACCCGACAGATGTTTTTC.

Sample share makes this clone medium-sized. Other DNA sequences of this sample code for an identical CDR3. CDR3 amino acids: CACDKLLGDTANTDKLIF. The CDR3, as DNA: TGTGCCTGTGACAAACTACTGGGGGATACGGCCAACACCGATAAACTCATCTTT. The rearrangement joins TRDV2 to TRDJ1; TRDD3 matches 13 bases. Per the germline V gene, CDR1 is GEAIGNYY and CDR2 is EKD. V shed 2 bases and J 0 bases; nucleotides not matched to a gene: 8. The CDR3 extends over 18 amino acids.

This clone came up many times. A read error is the likely source, as a far larger clone sits one nucleotide away. The sample has other DNA sequences that encode this CDR3 too. The rearrangement links TRDV1 to TRDJ1; tentative D call: TRDD3 (6 bases). The CDR3 contains 15 residues. The germline CDR1 and CDR2 sequences are TSWWSYY and QGS. CDR3 coding DNA: TGTGCTCTTGGGGAAGTAGAGGATACAACCGACAAACTCATCTTT. This encodes CALGEVEDTTDKLIF.

Of note for this clone: This likely reflects a read error, since a far larger clone is one base away. This chain uses TRDV1 with TRDJ1; 10 bases align to TRDD3. Because TCRdb records no J gene, it was assigned here through a match of the DNA to germline. The CDR3 has 19 residues. V shed 0 bases and J 5 bases; nucleotides not matched to a gene: 15. Germline V lookup: CDR1 TSWWSYY, CDR2 QGS. The CDR3 DNA sequence: TGTGCTCTTGGGGAACTGTACTGGGGGATCGTTTCGGCCACTGATAAACTCATCTTT. This translates into CALGELYWGIVSATDKLIF.